Listed here are 31 T cell receptor beta chains from one sample, sequenced in a study of T cells after yellow fever vaccination. TCRdb ran MiXCR on the 5' RACE reads and lists one entry per CDR3 protein. The table includes some 290,000 distinct CDR3 sequences, around 10% detected once. Material: CD4+ T cells sorted from PBMCs, obtained 45 days after the yellow fever booster vaccination. The receptors derive from a man aged 18 to 30 who received the YFV17D yellow fever vaccine.

This clonotype was seen more than once but under ten times. The V gene is TRBV5-6, the J gene TRBJ1-6, with D unclear. Germline V gene sequence: CDR1 SGHDT, CDR2 YYEEEE. This CDR3 region has 15 residues. Trimming shortened V by 0 bases and J by 6 bases, and 10 bases separated the two germline ends. The CDR3 DNA reads as TGTGCCAGCAGCTTGGCTGGGAGGGTTAATTCACCCCTCCACTTT. Its translation: CASSLAGRVNSPLHF.

This clonotype turned up a few times. The chain has TRBV11-2 and TRBJ2-7; D may be TRBD1 (5 bases). The germline V gene has CDR1 SGHAT and CDR2 FQNNGV. V gave up 0 bases and J gave up 1 base, with 10 bases separating them. The CDR3 totals 15 residues. CDR3 amino acids: CASSLDSRTSYEQYV. In DNA form, the CDR3 reads TGTGCCAGCAGCTTAGATTCTCGGACATCCTACGAGCAGTACGTC.

This clonotype was picked up a small number of times. This rearrangement joins TRBV6-6 to TRBJ2-1, with a tentative D call TRBD1 (6 bases). The CDR3 covers 13 residues. V shed 6 bases and J shed 9 bases, with 15 bases lying between them. Germline-derived CDR1 and CDR2 are MNHNY and SVGAGI (reference sequence). The CDR3 DNA reads as TGTGCCAGCAGACAACCGACGGACAGTGAGCAGTTCTTC. This gives the protein CASRQPTDSEQFF.

V and J are TRBV5-4 and TRBJ2-3; 7 bases agree with TRBD2. V lost 1 base, J lost 1 base, and 6 bases stayed unmatched. This CDR3 has 16 amino acids. Germline values: CDR1 SGHNT, CDR2 YYREEE (reference sequence). CDR3 bases: TGTGCCAGCAGCTTGCTTACCCGGGGGGGCACAGATACGCAGTATTTT. Amino acids: CASSLLTRGGTDTQYF. The variable domain in full, completed from reference TRBV5-4 and TRBJ2-3, reads ETGVTQSPTHLIKTRGQQVTLRCSSQSGHNTVSWYQQALGQGPQFIFQYYREEENGRGNFPPRFSGLQFPNYSSELNVNALELDDSALYLCASSLLTRGGTDTQYFGPGTRLTVL.

This chain links TRBV27 with TRBJ2-5; TRBD1 matches 8 bases. Germline CDR1 reads MNHEY; CDR2 reads SMNVEV (reference sequence). V shed 6 bases, J shed 4 bases, and the junction held 4 bases outside the gene matches. This CDR3 has 13 amino acids. The CDR3: CASRRTGSETQYF. The DNA for the CDR3 is TGTGCCAGCAGGCGGACAGGGTCAGAGACCCAGTACTTC.

The chain joins TRBV19 to TRBJ1-3; TRBD1 matches 8 bases. Germline CDR1 is LNHDA and CDR2 is SQIVND (reference sequence). The V gene end was trimmed by 7 bases and the J gene end by 6 bases; junction bases not matched to a gene: 8. This CDR3 is built from 14 residues. In DNA, the CDR3 is TGTGCCAGTAAATCAGGGGGCAGAGCAAACACCATATATTTT. Translated, it gives CASKSGGRANTIYF. Filled out from reference TRBV19 and TRBJ1-3, the complete variable domain reads DGGITQSPKYLFRKEGQNVTLSCEQNLNHDAMYWYRQDPGQGLRLIYYSQIVNDFQKGDIAEGYSVSREKKESFPLTVTSAQKNPTAFYLCASKSGGRANTIYFGEGSWLTVV.

This clonotype was seen repeatedly, ten times or more. The chain couples TRBV20-1 to TRBJ2-2, with D unclear. Germline CDR1 reads DFQATT; CDR2 reads SNEGSKA (reference sequence). V lost 1 base and J 3 bases, leaving 6 bases between the germline ends. CDR3 length: 13 residues. CDR3 bases: TGCAGTGCTAGAGTTAAGTACACCGGGGAGCTGTTTTTT. This translates into CSARVKYTGELFF.

This clonotype was seen at least ten times. J is TRBJ1-5 and V is TRBV29-1, with D perhaps TRBD1 (5 bases). The CDR3 is 12 residues long. The ends were cut back, 6 bases at V and 3 bases at J, with 9 bases in the middle. Germline V CDR1 and CDR2: SQVTM, ANQGSEA. CDR3 sequence reads: CSVQEPNQPQHF. In nucleotides, the CDR3 is TGCAGCGTACAGGAGCCCAATCAGCCCCAGCATTTT.

This clonotype was seen a handful of times. This chain joins TRBV7-2 and TRBJ2-5, with TRBD2 matching 12 bases. The V gene end was trimmed by 6 bases and the J gene end by 2 bases; junction bases not matched to a gene: 7. The CDR3 consists of 16 residues. Germline CDR1 reads SGHTA; CDR2 reads FQGNSA. The CDR3 protein is CASSPGTSGFQETQYF. The CDR3 DNA reads as TGTGCCAGCAGTCCCGGGACTAGCGGGTTTCAAGAGACCCAGTACTTC. The full variable domain, with the rest looked up from reference TRBV7-2 and TRBJ2-5, is GAGVSQSPSNKVTEKGKDVELRCDPISGHTALYWYRQSLGQGLEFLIYFQGNSAPDKSGLPSDRFSAERTGGSVSTLTIQRTQQEDSAVYLCASSPGTSGFQETQYFGPGTRLLVL.

The sample holds a few counts of this clonotype. This sequence joins TRBV4-1 and TRBJ2-7, with 8 nucleotides matching TRBD1. CDR3 length equals 14 residues. The germline CDR1 and CDR2 sequences are MGHRA and YSYEKL. Losses at the gene ends were 4 bases for V and 6 bases for J; bases not matched to a gene: 8. CDR3 bases: TGCGCCAGCAGCCGCCTGCCCGGACAGGGCGAGCAGTACGTC. This encodes CASSRLPGQGEQYV.

This clonotype has a handful of counts. The rearrangement links TRBV7-9 to TRBJ2-5; D not certain. Germline CDR1 and CDR2: SEHNR and FQNEAQ (reference sequence). Trimming pared 2 bases from V and 5 bases from J, leaving 9 bases between. The CDR3 runs 13 residues. CDR3 sequence: CASSLFEWETQYF. The CDR3 bases are TGTGCCAGCAGCTTATTTGAGTGGGAGACCCAGTACTTC.

This chain joins TRBV4-2 and TRBJ2-3; a possible D gene is TRBD2 (5 bases). Germline values: CDR1 LGHNA, CDR2 YNFKEQ. V lost 6 bases, J lost 4 bases, and 8 bases lay in between. The CDR3 spans 12 residues. The CDR3 sequence is CASSPSPDTQYF. The DNA of the CDR3 is TGTGCCAGCAGTCCTAGCCCAGATACGCAGTATTTT.

This clonotype was seen at least ten times. The chain carries TRBV6-2 or TRBV6-3 and TRBJ2-3; TRBD2 matches at 7 bases. The CDR3 length is 14 residues. Germline V gene lookup returns CDR1 MNHEY and CDR2 SVGEGT. Trimming at V came to 6 bases and at J to 0 bases, leaving 3 bases not matched to a gene. The CDR3 DNA reads TGTGCCAGCAGCGGACTAGGGAGCACAGATACGCAGTATTTT. The encoded protein is CASSGLGSTDTQYF.

The J gene is TRBJ2-3, the V gene TRBV20-1; 10 bases line up with TRBD2. V gave up 3 bases and J gave up 6 bases; unmatched junction bases: 9. The CDR3 runs 15 residues. Germline loops: CDR1 DFQATT, CDR2 SNEGSKA (reference sequence). The CDR3 DNA reads TGCAGTGCTAGCGGAGCGGGGGGGGTCGGGGATACGCAGTATTTT. Translation: CSASGAGGVGDTQYF.

This rearrangement joins TRBV3-1 to TRBJ1-1; TRBD1 might be the D (5 bases). The germline gives CDR1 LGHDT, CDR2 YNNKEL (reference sequence). The CDR3 is 12 amino acids. Trimming left V 8 bases short and J 4 bases short, with 11 bases between. In nucleotides, the CDR3 is TGTGCCAGCGCTGGGGCGGCCACTGAAGCTTTCTTT. This encodes CASAGAATEAFF.

This clonotype was recorded a few times. This chain connects TRBV5-5 to TRBJ1-1; tentatively, D is TRBD1 (6 bases). Trimming removed 3 bases from V and 5 bases from J, with 17 bases in between. CDR1 is SGHKS, CDR2 YYEKEE, per germline (reference sequence). The CDR3 has 15 amino acids. The CDR3 region is CASSYGSDRWTEAFF. In nucleotides, the CDR3 is TGTGCCAGCAGCTACGGCTCGGACAGATGGACTGAAGCTTTCTTT.

This chain joins TRBV6-5 and TRBJ2-1, with D tentatively TRBD2 (6 bases). This CDR3 region has 13 residues. Trimming pared 7 bases from V and 7 bases from J, leaving 14 bases between. Germline assignment: CDR1 MNHEY and CDR2 SVGAGI. The DNA for the CDR3 is TGTGCCAGCAAGAGGGTTGGAGGGAATGAGCAGTTCTTC. It encodes CASKRVGGNEQFF.

About this clonotype itself: A read error may account for a junction end that differs from germline. The chain is built from TRBV4-1 and TRBJ2-1, with TRBD2 as a possible D gene (6 bases). CDR1 is MGHRA, CDR2 YSYEKL, per germline. This CDR3 comprises 14 residues. This CDR3 reads CASSQGGVSGAPIF. CDR3 bases: TGCGCCAGCAGCCAAGGTGGGGTTTCGGGAGCGCCGATCTTC.

The sample holds many counts of this clonotype. This rearrangement joins TRBV11-1 to TRBJ2-2, with a possible D match to TRBD1 (5 bases). CDR1 is SGHAT, CDR2 FQDESV, per germline (reference sequence). There are 15 residues in the CDR3. V shed 2 bases and J shed 7 bases, with 14 bases lying between them. In DNA form, the CDR3 reads TGTGCCAGCAGCTTAATGGGGCTCGGCGGCGGGGAGCTGTTTTTT. This codes for CASSLMGLGGGELFF. Variable domain in full (rest from reference TRBV11-1 and TRBJ2-2): EAEVAQSPRYKITEKSQAVAFWCDPISGHATLYWYRQILGQGPELLVQFQDESVVDDSQLPKDRFSAERLKGVDSTLKIQPAELGDSAMYLCASSLMGLGGGELFFGEGSRLTVL.

This clonotype has ten or more counts. The rearrangement links TRBV6-1 to TRBJ1-2; D is unclear. Trimming removed 2 bases from V and 4 bases from J, with 14 bases in between. Germline V gene lookup returns CDR1 MNHNS and CDR2 SASEGT. The CDR3 totals 15 residues. This CDR3 reads CASSELRRRPYGYTF. CDR3 coding DNA: TGTGCCAGCAGTGAATTGCGACGGAGACCCTATGGCTACACCTTC.

The chain has TRBV3-1 and TRBJ2-1; maybe TRBD1 (5 bases). Trimming took off 1 base at V and 10 bases at J, with 11 bases between the two ends. The CDR3 loop spans 13 amino acids. Germline assignment: CDR1 LGHDT and CDR2 YNNKEL (reference sequence). CDR3 sequence (DNA): TGTGCCAGCAGCCAAGGGTGGGCAGGGGAGCAGTTCTTC. Translating it yields CASSQGWAGEQFF.

The CDR3 spells CASSQDLGGRVTEAFF. Written as DNA, the CDR3 is TGTGCCAGCAGCCAAGATCTCGGGGGGCGCGTAACTGAAGCTTTCTTT. The chain recombines TRBV3-1 with TRBJ1-1, with a possible D match to TRBD1 (6 bases). The CDR3 has 16 residues. CDR1 LGHDT and CDR2 YNNKEL come from the germline V gene (reference sequence). V was shortened by 0 bases and J by 5 bases, with 16 bases between the two germline ends.

Only a few counts were recorded for this clonotype. The CDR3 spells CASSVGKGKLFF. CDR3 in DNA: TGTGCCAGCAGTGTAGGGAAAGGGAAGCTGTTTTTT. The rearrangement uses TRBV2 and TRBJ2-2; D is unclear. Deletions cut 4 bases from V and 12 bases from J, with 12 bases between. This CDR3 has 12 amino acids. Germline V gives CDR1 SNHLY, CDR2 FYNNEI.

This clonotype occurred many times. This sequence joins TRBV6-2 or TRBV6-3 and TRBJ2-1; tentative D call: TRBD1 (5 bases). Trimming removed 5 bases at V and 0 bases at J, with 17 bases between. Germline CDR1 and CDR2: MNHEY and SVGEGT. CDR3 size: 17 residues. CDR3 in DNA: TGTGCCAGCAGTCAACCCACAGGACCAAGCTCCTACAATGAGCAGTTCTTC. Encoded protein: CASSQPTGPSSYNEQFF.

The V gene is TRBV5-1, the J gene TRBJ2-1; D remains ambiguous. Germline loops: CDR1 SGHRS, CDR2 YFSETQ. This CDR3 comprises 14 residues. V lost 2 bases and J lost 5, with 11 bases in between. The CDR3 nucleotides read TGCGCCAGCAGCTTTGTAGGGCAGAACAATGAGCAGTTCTTC. Its protein is CASSFVGQNNEQFF.

CDR3 DNA sequence: TGTGCCAGCAGCGTAACGGGAGCCGCGGAGACCCAGTACTTC. Amino acid sequence: CASSVTGAAETQYF. The chain has TRBV9 and TRBJ2-5, with D perhaps matching TRBD2 (6 bases). The V end lost 1 base, the J end lost 5 bases, and 12 bases lay between the germline ends. The CDR3 has 14 residues. Germline values: CDR1 SGDLS, CDR2 YYNGEE.

This clonotype showed up many times. It is unclear where the CDR3 begins or ends on the DNA, so no DNA is shown, and the CDR3 is as TCRdb lists it. The chain has TRBV5-1 and TRBJ2-1; the table names TRBD1, a call not compared with the DNA. The CDR3 length equals 14 residues, ends included. Germline CDR1 SGHRS, CDR2 YFSETQ. CDR3 loop: CASSLVGPGNEQFF.

The V call is TRBV2, the J call TRBJ2-2, with D unresolved. The CDR3 covers 14 residues. Germline V gene data show CDR1 as SNHLY and CDR2 as FYNNEI. Trimming left V 5 bases short and J 1 base short, with 8 bases between. CDR3 region: CASSIIGNTGELFF. CDR3 sequence (DNA): TGTGCCAGCAGTATTATTGGGAACACCGGGGAGCTGTTTTTT.

This clonotype appeared a few times. The rearrangement joins TRBV18 to TRBJ2-2; D is perhaps TRBD1 (5 bases). Germline V gene data show CDR1 as KGHSH and CDR2 as LQKENI. The germline V and J ends were trimmed by 6 bases and 7 bases, with 15 bases remaining between them. CDR3 size: 14 residues. The CDR3 DNA reads TGTGCCAGCTCCGACAGAGGTCAAGGCGGGGAGCTGTTTTTT. The encoded protein is CASSDRGQGGELFF. Filled out from reference TRBV18 and TRBJ2-2, the complete variable domain reads NAGVMQNPRHLVRRRGQEARLRCSPMKGHSHVYWYRQLPEEGLKFMVYLQKENIIDESGMPKERFSAEFPKEGPSILRIQQVVRGDSAAYFCASSDRGQGGELFFGEGSRLTVL.

On this clonotype: A junction boundary mismatches the germline segment, possibly from a read error. This rearrangement joins TRBV7-8 to TRBJ1-1, with D perhaps matching TRBD1 (5 bases). The CDR3 extends over 15 amino acids. CDR1 is SGHVS, CDR2 FQNEAQ, per germline. CDR3 in DNA: TGTGCCAGCAGCTGGCCTGGGGCAGCAAACACTGAAGCCTTCTTT. Encoded protein: CASSWPGAANTEAFF.

In this sample, this clonotype turned up a few times. This chain uses TRBV10-2 with TRBJ1-2; no clear D. Trimming removed 7 bases at V and 3 bases at J, with 12 bases between. Germline V gives CDR1 WSHSY, CDR2 SAAADI. The CDR3 consists of 13 residues. Here the CDR3 reads CASTGILDYGYTF. As DNA, the CDR3 is TGCGCCAGCACGGGCATTCTCGACTATGGCTACACCTTC.